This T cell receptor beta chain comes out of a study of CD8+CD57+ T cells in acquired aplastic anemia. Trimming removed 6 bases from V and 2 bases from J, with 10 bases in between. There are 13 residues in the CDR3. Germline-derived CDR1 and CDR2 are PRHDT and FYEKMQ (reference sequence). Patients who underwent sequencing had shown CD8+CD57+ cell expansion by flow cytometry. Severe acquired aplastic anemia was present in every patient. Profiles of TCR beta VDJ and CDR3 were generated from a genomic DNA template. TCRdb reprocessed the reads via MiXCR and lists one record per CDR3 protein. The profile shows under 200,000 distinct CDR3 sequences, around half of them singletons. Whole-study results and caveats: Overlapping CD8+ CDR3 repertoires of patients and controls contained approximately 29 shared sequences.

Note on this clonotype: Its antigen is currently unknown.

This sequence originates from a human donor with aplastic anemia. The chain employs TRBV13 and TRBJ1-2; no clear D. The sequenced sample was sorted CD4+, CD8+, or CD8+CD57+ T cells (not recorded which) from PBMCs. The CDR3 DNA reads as TGTGCCAGCAGTTATGTAGGGAACTATGGCTACACCTTC. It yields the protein CASSYVGNYGYTF.